This TCR beta chain was sequenced for a study of vaccination and CD4 T cells after COVID-19. Whole-study findings and limits: Vaccine-specific clones numbering 304 of 307 showed spike mono-reactivity in convalescent patients.

Treatment in this sample: approximately nine-day PBMC culture with coronavirus spike peptide pools or control peptides (ViraFEST assay). V was pared by 6 bases and J by 3 bases, with 6 bases of the junction left unmatched. The CDR3 has 14 amino acids. On this clonotype itself: Its matching antigen is unknown.

The Oncomine TCR Beta short-read assay was applied to DNA of cultured CD4+ T cells. Someone extracted genomic DNA from cultured CD4+ T cells. One entry per CDR3 protein, called by TCRdb with MiXCR from the PCR reads. The table records 20,000 to 25,000 distinct CDR3 sequences, 40% to 50% of them present only once. The sequence came from a human donor who received a COVID-19 vaccine. The specimen comprised CD4+ T cells from blood, cultured in vitro, sampled before SARS-CoV-2 vaccination. This chain links TRBV12-3 or TRBV12-4 with TRBJ2-3, with 7 bases that match TRBD1. The CDR3 spells CASSPRGQTDTQYF. The CDR3 nucleotides read TGTGCCAGCAGCCCAAGGGGACAGACAGATACGCAGTATTTT.